The text below deals with one T cell receptor beta chain. The data originate from a study of blood T cell repertoires in COVID-19. Study-level background: Samples taken during acute and convalescent COVID-19 were collected in the United States, Italy and Spain. PBMCs, B-cell-depleted T cells, or T cells were the source of the cDNA or gDNA that made up the material.

In the source study's methods: Quantification of nucleated cells was approximated via reference gene primer amplification. Sequencing was performed with immunoSEQ multiplex PCR; in TCRdb, only in-frame clones are kept and a portion is missing. The D gene and trimming were derived from the DNA, and the V and J assignments and clone size from that table. Of under 200,000 clones listed, 88% are singletons. The J segment lost 12 bases and the V segment lost 5 bases, leaving 10 bases of the junction unmatched. The germline CDR1 and CDR2 sequences are MDHEN and SYDVKM. This CDR3 spans 14 amino acids. The V gene is TRBV28, the J gene TRBJ1-6; TRBD1 agrees at 7 bases. The clonotype was recovered from a man in his forties with active or convalescent COVID-19. The material sequenced was peripheral blood. The CDR3, as DNA: TGTGCCAGCAGTAATCGACAGGGTCCGTTACCCCTCCACTTT. Amino acids: CASSNRQGPLPLHF. Full variable domain (remainder filled in from reference TRBV28 and TRBJ1-6): DVKVTQSSRYLVKRTGEKVFLECVQDMDHENMFWYRQDPGLGLRLIYFSYDVKMKEKGDIPEGYSVSREKKERFSLILESASTNQTSMYLCASSNRQGPLPLHFGNGTRLTVT.